These 9 T cell receptor beta chains originate from one sample sequenced in a study of memory CD8 T cells in hepatitis C reinfection. Here immunoSEQ multiplex PCR was the method, and the copy in TCRdb shows in-frame clones only, minus some. The repertoire has about 46,000 clones, roughly 89% of them found once; the top ten carry 0.72%. As for time point: late/post reinfection, 12 to 24 weeks after detection. The sorted cells went straight to TCR sequencing with no prior in vitro expansion. Sequencing was carried out using naive CD8+ T cells sorted from blood. These TCRs come from a young man with hepatitis C virus infection.

V and J are TRBV5-1 and TRBJ1-3; D might be TRBD1 (5 bases). This CDR3 comprises 16 residues. The germline gives CDR1 SGHRS, CDR2 YFSETQ. The ends were cut back, 0 bases at V and 0 bases at J, with 10 bases in the middle. As DNA, the CDR3 is TGCGCCAGCAGCTTGGACGGGGGAGCCTCTGGAAACACCATATATTTT. It codes for CASSLDGGASGNTIYF.

The gene calls are TRBV7-9 and TRBJ2-1; 10 positions agree with TRBD2. Germline V gives CDR1 SEHNR, CDR2 FQNEAQ (reference sequence). The CDR3 is 18 residues long. V shed 4 bases, J shed 7 bases, and the junction held 16 bases outside the gene matches. The CDR3: CASSSGSGGALSSNEQFF. In DNA, the CDR3 is TGTGCCAGCAGCTCCGGGAGCGGGGGGGCCCTTTCATCGAATGAGCAGTTCTTC.

V and J are TRBV5-6 and TRBJ2-7, with D maybe TRBD1 (6 bases). Germline assignment: CDR1 SGHDT and CDR2 YYEEEE. CDR3 size: 13 residues. V dropped 4 bases and J dropped 3 bases, with 11 bases sitting between them. CDR3 amino acids: CASSMGTIYEQYF. The CDR3 nucleotides read TGTGCCAGCAGCATGGGGACAATCTACGAGCAGTACTTC.

The chain recombines TRBV7-6 with TRBJ2-1, with D possibly TRBD2 on 6 matching bases. V lost 6 bases and J lost 8, with 20 bases in between. The CDR3 consists of 15 residues. Per germline, CDR1 SGHVS and CDR2 FNYEAQ. CDR3 bases: TGTGCCAGCAGTGGGGCGGGTTTAGGGGAGGATGAGCAGTTCTTC. Protein: CASSGAGLGEDEQFF.

The chain employs TRBV5-5 and TRBJ2-1; 10 positions match TRBD2. The V gene end was trimmed by 0 bases and the J gene end by 4 bases; junction bases not matched to a gene: 4. Germline V gene sequence: CDR1 SGHKS, CDR2 YYEKEE (reference sequence). This CDR3 comprises 16 residues. Here the CDR3 reads CASSLEGTSDYNEQFF. The CDR3 DNA is TGTGCCAGCAGCTTGGAAGGGACTAGCGATTACAATGAGCAGTTCTTC.

The chain employs TRBV19 and TRBJ1-1, with 10 nucleotides matching TRBD1. V lost 5 bases and J lost 7; bases outside the gene matches: 10. The CDR3 is 15 residues long. CDR1 is LNHDA, CDR2 SQIVND, per germline (reference sequence). CDR3 nucleotide sequence: TGTGCCAGTAGTCCGACGGGACAGGGGCCCAGTGAAGCTTTCTTT. Translating gives CASSPTGQGPSEAFF.

The J gene is TRBJ2-2, the V gene TRBV27; 9 bases line up with TRBD1. CDR1 is MNHEY, CDR2 SMNVEV, per germline (reference sequence). CDR3 length: 15 residues. V gave up 4 bases and J gave up 7 bases; unmatched junction bases: 7. DNA for the CDR3: TGTGCCAGCAGTTACGGGACAGGGAGGAGCGGGGAGCTGTTTTTT. Encoded protein: CASSYGTGRSGELFF.

The V call is TRBV19, the J call TRBJ2-7; TRBD2 is a possible D gene (6 bases). This CDR3 region has 15 residues. V was pared by 6 bases and J by 3 bases, with 18 bases between. In germline, CDR1 is LNHDA, CDR2 SQIVND (reference sequence). Here the CDR3 DNA reads TGTGCCAGTAGCACGGGACTCGGGGTGGTCTACGAGCAGTACTTC. This sequence encodes CASSTGLGVVYEQYF.

In this sample, this clone turned up a few times. The rearrangement uses TRBV4-3 and TRBJ1-4; 10 positions agree with TRBD1. The length of the CDR3 is 16 residues. Germline lookup yields CDR1 LGHNA and CDR2 YSLEER. V dropped 0 bases and J dropped 7; count of bases not matched to a gene: 5. CDR3 bases: TGCGCCAGCAGCCAAGACCTGGGGACAGGGGTTGAAAAACTGTTTTTT. Protein sequence: CASSQDLGTGVEKLFF.